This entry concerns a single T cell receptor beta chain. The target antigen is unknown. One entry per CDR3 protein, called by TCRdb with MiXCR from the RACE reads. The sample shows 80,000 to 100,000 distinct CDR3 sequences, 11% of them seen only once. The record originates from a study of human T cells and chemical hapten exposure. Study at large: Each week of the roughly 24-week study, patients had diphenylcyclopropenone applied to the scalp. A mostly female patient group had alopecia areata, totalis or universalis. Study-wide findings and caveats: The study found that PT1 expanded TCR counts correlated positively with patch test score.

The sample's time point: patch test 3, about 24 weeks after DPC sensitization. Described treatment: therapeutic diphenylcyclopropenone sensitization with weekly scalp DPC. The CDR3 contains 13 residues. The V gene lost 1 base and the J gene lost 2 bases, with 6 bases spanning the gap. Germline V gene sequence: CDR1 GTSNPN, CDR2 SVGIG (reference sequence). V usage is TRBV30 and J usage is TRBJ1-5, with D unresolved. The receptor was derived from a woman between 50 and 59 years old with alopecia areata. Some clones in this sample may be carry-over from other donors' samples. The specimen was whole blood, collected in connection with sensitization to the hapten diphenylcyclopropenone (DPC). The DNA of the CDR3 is TGTGCCTGGAGTGGGGCAGGCAATCAGCCCCAGCATTTT. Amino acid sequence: CAWSGAGNQPQHF. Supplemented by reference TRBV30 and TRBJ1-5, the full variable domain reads SQTIHQWPATLVQPVGSPLSLECTVEGTSNPNLYWYRQAAGRGLQLLFYSVGIGQISSEVPQNLSASRPQDRQFILSSKKLLLSDSGFYLCAWSGAGNQPQHFGDGTRLSIL.